The rows below give T cell receptor beta chains drawn from one sample of a study of spatial heterogeneity in lung cancer. TCRdb itself ran the 5' RACE reads through MiXCR, one entry per CDR3 protein. This sample carries 2,000 to 2,500 distinct CDR3 sequences, about 9% of them seen once, and the ten largest clones take approximately 19%. This specimen was normal lung tissue next to the tumor, taken at surgery. These receptors came from a female donor with early-stage non-small cell lung cancer. The CDR3 runs from the conserved cysteine through the conserved F or W. D genes are given only for firm matches.

CDR3 protein,CDR3 length,V gene,D gene,J gene
CASSLQTGQETQYF,14,TRBV6-5,.,TRBJ2-5
CASSPQGGGAYGDTQYF,17,TRBV7-2,TRBD2,TRBJ2-3
CASSLPTGGNEKLFF,15,TRBV9,TRBD1,TRBJ1-4
CASYSGQVNEKLFF,14,TRBV2,TRBD1,TRBJ1-4
CASSPELAGAGHNEQFF,17,TRBV5-1,TRBD2,TRBJ2-1
CASSRWGQGETQYF,14,TRBV2,.,TRBJ2-5
CASSEWTASGASTDTQYF,18,TRBV10-2,TRBD2,TRBJ2-3
CSVVGSAWEQYF,12,TRBV29-1,.,TRBJ2-7
CASSLSTASYEQYF,14,TRBV27,.,TRBJ2-7
CASSSHGGHEQFF,13,TRBV27,.,TRBJ2-1
CASSLVAGASTDTQYF,16,TRBV7-8,.,TRBJ2-3
CATSDPGVDGYNEQFF,16,TRBV24-1,.,TRBJ2-1
CASSLSTSGASYNEQFF,17,TRBV28,TRBD2,TRBJ2-1
CASSYSTGTVGEQYF,15,TRBV6-2/TRBV6-3,TRBD1,TRBJ2-7
CASKLAGGLSYNEQFF,16,TRBV6-6,TRBD2,TRBJ2-1
CATGAGTSYEQYF,13,TRBV15,.,TRBJ2-7
CASSKSGTKATYEQYF,16,TRBV19,.,TRBJ2-7
CASSNRDSYEQYF,13,TRBV2,.,TRBJ2-7
CASSWGQSTDTQYF,14,TRBV5-8,.,TRBJ2-3
CASSPGQSTDTQYF,14,TRBV7-3,.,TRBJ2-3
CAWNPGVSGNTIYF,14,TRBV30,.,TRBJ1-3
CSAPLAGQETQYF,13,TRBV29-1,TRBD2,TRBJ2-5
CASSFGGNYGYTF,13,TRBV27,.,TRBJ1-2
CASSSGPLGRESF,13,TRBV7-2,TRBD2,TRBJ2-5
CAMWAGPPSYEQYF,14,TRBV10-3,.,TRBJ2-7
CASSGAGNTGELFF,14,TRBV10-2,.,TRBJ2-2
CASRQGFQYF,10,TRBV2,.,TRBJ2-7
CASSTTPDRFEETQYF,16,TRBV19,.,TRBJ2-5
CASSNSPGGIQYF,13,TRBV14,.,TRBJ2-4
CATSSGDRARSGNEQFF,17,TRBV15,.,TRBJ2-1
CASTPRASSSYNEQFF,16,TRBV12-3/TRBV12-4,.,TRBJ2-1
CASSQATGFHQPQHF,15,TRBV4-3,.,TRBJ1-5
CAISESLGMGANVLTF,16,TRBV10-3,.,TRBJ2-6
CAATGNGNTIYF,12,TRBV30,.,TRBJ1-3
CATSDRQTSGGAPDTQYF,18,TRBV24-1,TRBD2,TRBJ2-3
CASSLGTDNQPQHF,14,TRBV7-8,.,TRBJ1-5
CATSSKQEIETQYF,14,TRBV15,.,TRBJ2-5
CASSSQGSSVETQYF,15,TRBV7-2,.,TRBJ2-5
CASNIAGPNQETQYF,15,TRBV2,TRBD2,TRBJ2-5
CASIPQEGRPNTGELFF,17,TRBV6-2/TRBV6-3,.,TRBJ2-2
CASSQDRRQAGANVLTF,17,TRBV3-1,.,TRBJ2-6
CASRSAAGGTDTQYF,15,TRBV11-2,TRBD2,TRBJ2-3
CSVEDLPAANTIYF,14,TRBV29-1,.,TRBJ1-3
CASSQGAGPGNEQFF,15,TRBV3-1,.,TRBJ2-1
CASSLFEADNEQFF,14,TRBV5-1,.,TRBJ2-1
CASSLAGDPGAEAFF,15,TRBV11-2,.,TRBJ1-1